The rows below give T cell receptor beta chains drawn from one sample of a study of T cell changes during pregnancy in multiple sclerosis. Produced via immunoSEQ multiplex PCR; TCRdb's table is partial and in-frame only. The table lists 100,000 to 110,000 clones, approximately 90% of them singletons. The sample was peripheral blood, taken after pregnancy. These receptors were collected from a female donor with multiple sclerosis, enrolled in a pregnancy study. The CDR3 runs from the conserved cysteine through the conserved F or W. D genes are given only for firm matches. The size entry is marked missing in some rows and otherwise reads once, few, many or a size class.

CDR3 length	clone size	D gene	V gene	J gene	CDR3 DNA	CDR3 protein
14	once	NA	TRBV14	TRBJ2-1	TGTGCCAGCAGCCATCGCGGGGCCTACAATGAGCAGTTCTTC	CASSHRGAYNEQFF
15	NA	NA	TRBV4-3	TRBJ2-3	TGCGCCAGCAGCCAAGGGCCAGCGGTCACAGATACGCAGTATTTT	CASSQGPAVTDTQYF
16	NA	TRBD2	TRBV11-3	TRBJ2-3	TGTGCCAGCAGCCCCGCCCCGGGAGGGCCGGGGGATACGCAGTATTTT	CASSPAPGGPGDTQYF
15	NA	NA	TRBV5-4	TRBJ1-3	TGTGCCAGCAGCTTAGGGAGTCACTCTGGAAACACCATATATTTT	CASSLGSHSGNTIYF
17	NA	TRBD2	TRBV30	TRBJ2-5	TGTGCCTGGAGTCCGGCTGGGACTAGCGGGAACCAAGAGACCCAGTACTTC	CAWSPAGTSGNQETQYF
14	NA	NA	TRBV7-8	TRBJ2-7	TGTGCCAGCAGCTTAGGGACTGTTACCTACGAGCAGTACTTC	CASSLGTVTYEQYF
15	NA	TRBD1	TRBV19	TRBJ2-4	TGTGCCAGTAGTGCCGGGACAGGGGGCTTCAACATTCAGTACTTC	CASSAGTGGFNIQYF
15	once	NA	TRBV19	TRBJ2-1	TGTGCCAGTAGTCCCGGACAGAACTCCTACAATGAGCAGTTCTTC	CASSPGQNSYNEQFF
15	few	NA	TRBV5-1	TRBJ2-7	TGCGCCAGCAGCTTTGCGGCGGGCTCAGGTTACGAGCAGTACTTC	CASSFAAGSGYEQYF
17	NA	NA	TRBV29-1	TRBJ2-5	TGCAGCGTGAACGGTCGTCTCGACAGTACGTGGGTGGAGACCCAGTACTTC	CSVNGRLDSTWVETQYF